The subject of this entry is one TCR beta chain. Antigen: not known. These data belong to a study of identical twins. The study's findings and limits: Invariant T cells like MAIT and iNKT could partly confound the zero-insertion analyses.

The CDR3 runs to 18 residues. Trimming took 5 bases from V and 0 from J, leaving 25 bases between them. From germline, CDR1 is DFQATT and CDR2 SNEGSKA (reference sequence). Carrying unique molecular identifiers, the cDNA also gained a universal primer site through template switching. Via MiXCR, TCRdb re-called the 5' RACE reads, giving one row per CDR3 protein. This sample yields fewer than 550,000 distinct CDR3 sequences, of which 13% to 15% are seen a single time; about 0.97% belongs to the top ten. Separately, the same data were catalogued under a study of yellow fever vaccine responses in identical twins.

The sequence derives from a woman aged 18 to 35 in good health. The sample was CD4+ T cells sorted from blood. The chain has TRBV20-1 and TRBJ1-1; no reliable D call. DNA for the CDR3: TGCAGTGCTCGAGCCTCCGGGGAAGGGCATCCAATGAACACTGAAGCTTTCTTT. Translating it yields CSARASGEGHPMNTEAFF.